This is a list of T cell receptor beta chains from one sample in a study of blood T cell repertoires in COVID-19. Using immunoSEQ multiplex PCR, the repertoire was profiled, and TCRdb retains in-frame clones only, with some absent. The top ten clones hold roughly 18% of a sample with around 63,000 clones, 73% of them seen once. Input material: peripheral blood. The origin of the receptors is a woman in her forties or fifties with active or convalescent COVID-19. CDR3s include the opening cysteine and the closing phenylalanine or tryptophan. Fields, in order: V gene, clone size, D gene, J gene, CDR3 DNA, CDR3 protein. D genes are given only for firm matches. Clone size is stated in some rows and not others, as once, few, many or a class when expanded.

TRBV28	-	-	TRBJ2-1	TGTGCCAGCAACCTATACAATGAGCAGTTCTTC	CASNLYNEQFF
TRBV20-1	few	-	TRBJ1-2	TGCAGTGTCGCGGGGGACTATGGCTACACCTTC	CSVAGDYGYTF
TRBV12-3/TRBV12-4	-	-	TRBJ1-5	TGTGCCAGCAGTTTTTCCAGGGAACAGCCCCAGCATTTT	CASSFSREQPQHF
TRBV20-1	-	TRBD1	TRBJ2-7	TGCAGTGGGACAGGGAACGAGCAGTACTTC	CSGTGNEQYF
TRBV28	-	-	TRBJ2-5	TGTGCCAGCAGTTTGGGGGGGCGCGGAGAGACCCAGTACTTC	CASSLGGRGETQYF
TRBV21-1	-	-	TRBJ1-2	TGTGCCAGCAGCCTCAGGGGCGTTAAGACTTCGCCTGGCTACACCTTC	CASSLRGVKTSPGYTF
TRBV19	once	TRBD2	TRBJ2-4	TGTGCCAGTAGTATAATGGCTAGCGGTCAAAACATTCAGTACTTC	CASSIMASGQNIQYF
TRBV5-6	-	TRBD2	TRBJ2-3	TGTGCCAGCAGCGCCTCACTAGCGGGAGACACAGATACGCAGTATTTT	CASSASLAGDTDTQYF
TRBV6-6	few	TRBD1	TRBJ1-5	TGTGCCACCAGAAGGGACAGGGAGGGACAGCCCCAGCATTTT	CATRRDREGQPQHF
TRBV7-9	-	TRBD2	TRBJ2-7	TGTGCCAGCAGCCCGCCTAGCGGTCGACCCTACGAGCAGTACTTC	CASSPPSGRPYEQYF
TRBV2	once	-	TRBJ2-2	TGTGCCAGCAGTGGTGGGGGGGCTAGCTACCGAGCGGAGCTGTTTTTT	CASSGGGASYRAELFF
TRBV5-5	-	-	TRBJ2-1	TGTGCCAGCAGCTTGGATGGGGCAAAAGGGTATGAGCAGTTCTTC	CASSLDGAKGYEQFF
TRBV18	-	TRBD2	TRBJ2-1	TGTGCCAGCTCACTATCAACTAGCGGGAGAATCAATGAGCAGTTCTTC	CASSLSTSGRINEQFF
TRBV30	few	TRBD1	TRBJ1-5	TGTGCCTGGAGCACACAGGGGGCAGAGCCCCAGCATTTT	CAWSTQGAEPQHF
TRBV28	-	-	TRBJ2-1	TGTGCCAGCAGTAAGAGCGGTTCCTACAATGAGCAGTTCTTC	CASSKSGSYNEQFF
TRBV6-2/TRBV6-3	-	TRBD1	TRBJ1-5	TGTGCCAGCAGTCAGAGGACAGGGGTCAGCAATCAGCCCCAGCATTTT	CASSQRTGVSNQPQHF
TRBV7-9	-	-	TRBJ2-1	TGTGCCAGCAGCTTATTTAGCGGCTACAATGAGCAGTTCTTC	CASSLFSGYNEQFF
TRBV7-6	-	-	TRBJ2-7	TGTGCCAGCAGCTTATATCCCCCTAGCTCGGGAACCCCTTTGGTGGAGCAGTACTTC	CASSLYPPSSGTPLVEQYF
TRBV7-9	-	-	TRBJ2-1	TGTGCCAGCAGCCCCCAGGGGGGATCGTCCTACAATGAGCAGTTCTTC	CASSPQGGSSYNEQFF
TRBV25-1	-	-	TRBJ1-4	TGTGCCAGTAACAGGGACCTGGAGGAAAAACTGTTTTTT	CASNRDLEEKLFF
TRBV5-1	-	TRBD1	TRBJ2-1	TGCGCCAGCAGCTTGGGGGACAGGGCAGTCCACAATGAGCAGTTCTTC	CASSLGDRAVHNEQFF
TRBV30	-	-	TRBJ1-2	TGTGCCTGGAGATCCGGGATCGGCTACACCTTC	CAWRSGIGYTF
TRBV6-5	-	TRBD1	TRBJ2-1	TGTGCCAGCAGAGCAGGGGGCTCTAGCAGGGATGAGCAGTTCTTC	CASRAGGSSRDEQFF
TRBV4-1	-	-	TRBJ1-4	TGCGCCAGCAGCCAAGACAGGGTGGGGGGAGAAAAACTGTTTTTT	CASSQDRVGGEKLFF
TRBV5-1	once	-	TRBJ2-7	TGCGCCAGCAGCCCACCCGGGTACGAGCAGTACTTC	CASSPPGYEQYF
TRBV3-1/TRBV3-2	-	TRBD2	TRBJ2-1	TGTGCCAGCAGCCAGGGGACTAGCGGGGGCTACAATGAGCAGTTCTTC	CASSQGTSGGYNEQFF
TRBV5-4	-	TRBD1	TRBJ2-7	TGTGCCAGCAGCTTGGACAGGGGGTTTAGCTACGAGCAGTACTTC	CASSLDRGFSYEQYF
TRBV28	-	TRBD2	TRBJ2-1	TGTGCCAGCAGTCCAGGACTAGCTAATGAGCAGTTCTTC	CASSPGLANEQFF
TRBV28	-	-	TRBJ1-1	TGTGCCAGCAGTCTACGTGGAGGGTACCTCACTGAAGCTTTCTTT	CASSLRGGYLTEAFF
TRBV6-5	-	TRBD1	TRBJ2-7	TGTGCCAGCAGTATCCGACAGGGGGCCTACGAGCAGTACTTC	CASSIRQGAYEQYF
TRBV3-1/TRBV3-2	-	TRBD2	TRBJ2-3	TGTGCCAGCAGCCAACGTATGCTAGCGGGAGGGCGCACAGATACGCAGTATTTT	CASSQRMLAGGRTDTQYF
TRBV5-1	-	TRBD2	TRBJ2-3	TGCGCCAGCACGTCGACTAGCGGGCCCACAGATACGCAGTATTTT	CASTSTSGPTDTQYF
TRBV2	-	TRBD1	TRBJ1-2	TGTGCCAGCGCCCGGGACAGGGGGCGAAGCTATGGCTACACCTTC	CASARDRGRSYGYTF
TRBV19	-	-	TRBJ2-1	TGTGCCAGTAGTATTTTCGGGATCTACAATGAGCAGTTCTTC	CASSIFGIYNEQFF
TRBV7-9	-	TRBD1	TRBJ1-4	TGTGCCAGCAGTCTTGGACAGGGATGGATTTTT	CASSLGQGWIF
TRBV5-1	-	-	TRBJ2-3	TGCGCCAGCACCACGAGGGACATTAGCACAGATACGCAGTATTTT	CASTTRDISTDTQYF
TRBV6-6	-	-	TRBJ1-5	TGTGCCAGCAGCCGACGTCGGGACACCTACTATGACAATCAGCCCCAGCATTTT	CASSRRRDTYYDNQPQHF
TRBV7-2	-	-	TRBJ1-5	TGTGCCAGCAGCTTATCTGCAGGTAAACCCCAGCATTTT	CASSLSAGKPQHF
TRBV5-1	-	-	TRBJ1-2	TGCGCCAGCAGCTTGGAGGGAGACTATGGCTACACCTTC	CASSLEGDYGYTF
TRBV7-9	-	-	TRBJ1-2	TGTGCCAGCAGCTTAGTTCAGGTTTCCTATGGCTACACCTTC	CASSLVQVSYGYTF